This TCR beta chain stems from a study of blood T cell repertoires in COVID-19. Study as a whole: Italy, Spain and the United States were the sources of the convalescent and acute COVID-19 samples. PBMCs, B-cell-depleted T cells, or T cells provided the cDNA or gDNA that made up the material.

The CDR3 is 13 amino acids. Germline CDR1 and CDR2: LGHDT and YNNKEL (reference sequence). V was trimmed by 4 bases and J by 4 bases, leaving 10 bases between them. As originally analysed: Estimates of nucleated cell counts were drawn from the amplification of reference gene primers. Produced via immunoSEQ multiplex PCR; TCRdb's table is partial and in-frame only. V and J calls plus clone size are reproduced from that table; the DNA served to infer D and trimming. This table holds about 200,000 clones, about 90% found once. The V and J genes are TRBV3-1 (or the pseudogene TRBV3-2) and TRBJ1-2; D may be TRBD1 (6 bases). The clonotype originates from a man aged 18 to 35 with active or convalescent COVID-19. The sample taken for sequencing was peripheral blood. The CDR3 here is CASSLGGAYGYTF. The CDR3 bases are TGTGCCAGCAGCCTAGGGGGGGCCTATGGCTACACCTTC.